This passage covers 32 T cell receptor beta chains from one sample sequenced in a study. Profiling relied on immunoSEQ multiplex PCR, and the TCRdb table lists in-frame clones only, not all of them. Among around 50,000 clones listed, approximately 93% were seen once. The sample taken for sequencing was PBMCs. Receptors originate from a man aged 35 to 55 with rheumatoid arthritis.

The chain joins TRBV6-4 to TRBJ1-1; D remains unclear. CDR1 and CDR2 from the germline V gene are MRHNA and SNTAGT. Between the trimmed V and J ends, which lost 2 bases and 6 bases, there was a span of 13 bases. The CDR3 has 14 residues. Here the CDR3 DNA reads TGTGCCAGCAGTGACAGGGATGGGAGCGCTGAAGCTTTCTTT. It yields the protein CASSDRDGSAEAFF.

The chain carries TRBV7-8 and TRBJ2-1; 11 bases map to TRBD2. CDR1 SGHVS and CDR2 FQNEAQ come from the germline V gene. V was clipped by 5 bases and J by 2 bases; unmatched bases: 8. The CDR3 extends over 17 amino acids. The DNA for the CDR3 is TGTGCCAGCAGCCCACCCTCTAGCGGGGGGACCTACAATGAGCAGTTCTTC. This gives the protein CASSPPSSGGTYNEQFF.

This clone was counted a few times. V usage is TRBV7-9 and J usage is TRBJ1-6; D perhaps matches TRBD1 (5 bases). CDR3 length equals 15 residues. V shed 1 base and J shed 9 bases, with 13 bases lying between them. Germline values: CDR1 SEHNR, CDR2 FQNEAQ (reference sequence). CDR3 protein: CASSLDGGWGSPLHF. The CDR3 DNA sequence: TGTGCCAGCAGCTTAGATGGGGGTTGGGGTTCACCCCTCCACTTT.

The chain couples TRBV7-9 to TRBJ2-7; tentative D call: TRBD2 (6 bases). CDR3 length: 15 amino acids. From germline, CDR1 is SEHNR and CDR2 FQNEAQ (reference sequence). The V gene lost 5 bases and the J gene lost 5 bases, with 19 bases spanning the gap. The CDR3 sequence is CASSKEGSPKNEQYF. CDR3 coding DNA: TGTGCCAGCAGCAAGGAGGGAAGTCCAAAGAACGAGCAGTACTTC.

The chain is built from TRBV27 and TRBJ2-2, with a tentative D call TRBD2 (6 bases). This CDR3 has 16 residues. In germline, CDR1 is MNHEY, CDR2 SMNVEV (reference sequence). V gave up 10 bases and J gave up 5 bases, with 23 bases separating them. CDR3 sequence: CATTLRDFPGTGELFF. The CDR3 bases are TGTGCCACCACCCTGCGGGACTTTCCTGGGACCGGGGAGCTGTTTTTT.

J is TRBJ1-5 and V is TRBV28; 9 nucleotides align to TRBD1. V lost 5 bases to trimming and J lost 0 bases; unmatched junction nucleotides: 2. The CDR3 sequence is 15 residues long. Germline V gene lookup returns CDR1 MDHEN and CDR2 SYDVKM. The CDR3 DNA is TGTGCCAGCAGTCTGGGACAGGGTAGCAATCAGCCCCAGCATTTT. It specifies CASSLGQGSNQPQHF.

The CDR3 sequence: CASSGEETQYF. For the CDR3, the DNA is TGTGCCAGCAGTGGGGAAGAGACCCAGTACTTC. The V call is TRBV25-1, the J call TRBJ2-5; D unresolved. The CDR3 has 11 amino acids. Germline values: CDR1 MGHDK, CDR2 SYGVNS. V lost 4 bases to trimming and J lost 3 bases, with 3 bases between them. The full variable domain, rest sourced from reference TRBV25-1 and TRBJ2-5, is EADIYQTPRYLVIGTGKKITLECSQTMGHDKMYWYQQDPGMELHLIHYSYGVNSTEKGDLSSESTVSRIRTEHFPLTLESARPSHTSQYLCASSGEETQYFGPGTRLLVL.

The chain couples TRBV6-5 to TRBJ2-1; tentative D call: TRBD2 (6 bases). Deletions cut 2 bases from V and 1 base from J, with 6 bases between. This CDR3 has 14 amino acids. The germline gives CDR1 MNHEY, CDR2 SVGAGI. CDR3 amino acids: CASSYGRSYNEQFF. In DNA form, the CDR3 reads TGTGCCAGCAGTTACGGGAGGTCCTACAATGAGCAGTTCTTC.

As for this clone: Its ends do not fully match the called genes, so a read error is possible. This chain links TRBV6-2 or TRBV6-3 with TRBJ2-3; 7 bases map to TRBD1. CDR3 size: 17 residues. The germline V gene encodes CDR1 MNHEY and CDR2 SVGEGT. The CDR3, as DNA: TGTGCCAGCAGGTACTCCAGCACGGGACAGATAACAGATACGCAGTATTTT. As protein: CASRYSSTGQITDTQYF.

The CDR3 spells CASAAQGGLALSEQYF. DNA of the CDR3: TGTGCCAGCGCCGCACAAGGGGGACTAGCGTTGAGCGAGCAGTACTTC. The chain recombines TRBV7-9 with TRBJ2-7, with TRBD2 matching 10 bases. Germline-derived CDR1 and CDR2 are SEHNR and FQNEAQ (reference sequence). V lost 8 bases, J lost 6 bases, and 16 bases stayed unmatched. The CDR3 covers 16 residues.

The V call is TRBV19, the J call TRBJ2-5; maybe TRBD2 (6 bases). V gave up 6 bases and J gave up 5 bases, with 19 bases separating them. Germline-derived CDR1 and CDR2 are LNHDA and SQIVND (reference sequence). There are 15 residues in the CDR3. CDR3 DNA sequence: TGTGCCAGTAGCCCTTCCGGGGACCGGGGGGAGACCCAGTACTTC. It encodes CASSPSGDRGETQYF. Variable domain in full (rest from reference TRBV19 and TRBJ2-5): DGGITQSPKYLFRKEGQNVTLSCEQNLNHDAMYWYRQDPGQGLRLIYYSQIVNDFQKGDIAEGYSVSREKKESFPLTVTSAQKNPTAFYLCASSPSGDRGETQYFGPGTRLLVL.

This chain links TRBV7-2 with TRBJ1-3, with 8 bases aligning to TRBD1. V lost 3 bases to trimming and J lost 3 bases; unmatched junction nucleotides: 7. Germline CDR1 and CDR2: SGHTA and FQGNSA. This CDR3 is built from 16 residues. The CDR3 region is CASSFLTGAGGNTIYF. The CDR3 coding sequence is TGTGCCAGCAGCTTCCTGACAGGGGCGGGTGGAAACACCATATATTTT. Combining the CDR3 with reference TRBV7-2 and TRBJ1-3 gives the whole variable domain GAGVSQSPSNKVTEKGKDVELRCDPISGHTALYWYRQSLGQGLEFLIYFQGNSAPDKSGLPSDRFSAERTGGSVSTLTIQRTQQEDSAVYLCASSFLTGAGGNTIYFGEGSWLTVV.

This clone was seen only once. This chain links TRBV27 with TRBJ2-7; D is perhaps TRBD1 (5 bases). Trimming took off 6 bases at V and 1 base at J, with 13 bases between the two ends. Germline assignment: CDR1 MNHEY and CDR2 SMNVEV (reference sequence). The CDR3 covers 14 residues. Written as DNA, the CDR3 is TGTGCCAGCAGACAGGATCGACTTTCCTACGAGCAGTACTTC. Protein: CASRQDRLSYEQYF.

This chain joins TRBV25-1 and TRBJ2-3, with D perhaps TRBD2 (5 bases). This CDR3 region has 12 residues. Trimming removed 4 bases from V and 12 bases from J, with 14 bases in between. Germline CDR1 reads MGHDK; CDR2 reads SYGVNS. The DNA for the CDR3 is TGTGCCAGCAGTGGAGGACCGGGGAGTCAGTATTTT. Its translation is CASSGGPGSQYF.

The V gene is TRBV9, the J gene TRBJ1-6; a weak D match, TRBD1 (6 bases). V was shortened by 2 bases and J by 10 bases, with 13 bases between the two germline ends. Germline loops: CDR1 SGDLS, CDR2 YYNGEE. This CDR3 is built from 14 residues. The CDR3 DNA is TGTGCCAGCAGCGTGCCGGGGGCTAACTCACCCCTCCACTTT. Translating it yields CASSVPGANSPLHF.

V is TRBV19 and J is TRBJ1-2; weak D call: TRBD1 (5 bases). Trimming removed 5 bases at V and 5 bases at J, with 6 bases between. Germline-derived CDR1 and CDR2 are LNHDA and SQIVND (reference sequence). The CDR3 is 11 residues long. The CDR3 reads CASSWGYGYTF. The CDR3 DNA sequence: TGTGCCAGTAGTTGGGGGTATGGCTACACCTTC.

The rearrangement uses TRBV2 and TRBJ2-6; weak D call: TRBD1 (5 bases). Trimming cost V 2 bases and J 1 base, with 15 bases left between them. Germline V CDR1 and CDR2: SNHLY, FYNNEI. CDR3 length: 18 amino acids. This CDR3 is CASSEFVRVGSGANVLTF. The CDR3, as DNA: TGTGCCAGCAGTGAATTTGTCAGGGTTGGGTCTGGGGCCAACGTCCTGACTTTC.

The rearrangement joins TRBV6-5 to TRBJ2-1; D is uncertain. The germline V gene encodes CDR1 MNHEY and CDR2 SVGAGI. V lost 0 bases, J lost 4 bases, and 13 bases lay in between. This CDR3 is built from 16 residues. The CDR3 coding sequence is TGTGCCAGCAGTTACTCGATAATAGACATTTACAATGAGCAGTTCTTC. It encodes CASSYSIIDIYNEQFF.

The CDR3 region has the DNA TGTGCCAGCAGGGATATCTTCATGAACACTGAAGCTTTCTTT. This codes for CASRDIFMNTEAFF. The chain uses TRBV9 and TRBJ1-1; D not resolved. Germline V CDR1 and CDR2: SGDLS, YYNGEE. This CDR3 comprises 14 residues. V dropped 5 bases and J dropped 0 bases, with 11 bases sitting between them.

V and J are TRBV27 and TRBJ2-7; no clear D. The CDR3 runs to 13 residues. Germline CDR1 MNHEY, CDR2 SMNVEV (reference sequence). Deletions cut 5 bases from V and 3 bases from J, with 11 bases between. The CDR3 nucleotides read TGTGCCAGCAGTCTCGATCACAGCTACGAGCAGTACTTC. Its translation: CASSLDHSYEQYF.

The chain links TRBV28 to TRBJ1-5, with D perhaps TRBD1 (5 bases). V lost 3 bases and J lost 5, with 11 bases in between. This CDR3 is 14 amino acids long. The V gene's germline CDR1 is MDHEN and CDR2 SYDVKM. For the CDR3, the DNA is TGTGCCAGCAGTTTGTTCCAGGGTGATCAGCCCCAGCATTTT. Translation gives CASSLFQGDQPQHF.

CDR3 nucleotide sequence: TGTGCCAGCAGCTTGGGGACCTACGAGCAGTACTTC. Encoded protein: CASSLGTYEQYF. The genes are TRBV5-6 and TRBJ2-7; D not certain. This CDR3 comprises 12 residues. Germline values: CDR1 SGHDT, CDR2 YYEEEE. The V end lost 0 bases, the J end lost 2 bases, and 3 bases lay between the germline ends.

The chain joins TRBV6-4 to TRBJ2-3; 8 bases fit TRBD2. V lost 2 bases, J lost 4 bases, and 2 bases stayed unmatched. This CDR3 spans 14 amino acids. Germline CDR1 reads MRHNA; CDR2 reads SNTAGT. CDR3 nucleotides: TGTGCCAGCAGTGACGGCGGGAGGCCAGATACGCAGTATTTT. It codes for CASSDGGRPDTQYF.

This chain joins TRBV5-6 and TRBJ2-7; 8 bases agree with TRBD2. The CDR3 is made up of 13 amino acids. The germline gives CDR1 SGHDT, CDR2 YYEEEE. After removal of 4 bases from V and 6 bases from J, the junction contained 6 bases not matched to a gene. The DNA of the CDR3 is TGTGCCAGCAGCGGACAGCGGGAGAGCGAGCAGTACTTC. Translation: CASSGQRESEQYF.

V usage is TRBV7-3 and J usage is TRBJ2-7; tentative D call: TRBD1 (6 bases). CDR1 and CDR2 (germline): SGHTA, FQGTGA. The V and J ends lost 5 bases and 3 bases respectively, with 14 bases between them. The length of the CDR3 is 14 residues. The CDR3 loop reads CASSPSQGGYEQYF. The CDR3 bases are TGTGCCAGCAGCCCCTCACAGGGTGGCTACGAGCAGTACTTC. The variable domain in full, with the rest retrieved from reference TRBV7-3 and TRBJ2-7, is GAGVSQTPSNKVTEKGKYVELRCDPISGHTALYWYRQSLGQGPEFLIYFQGTGAADDSGLPNDRFFAVRPEGSVSTLKIQRTERGDSAVYLCASSPSQGGYEQYFGPGTRLTVT.

The chain carries TRBV5-8 and TRBJ1-2, with a tentative D call TRBD1 (6 bases). Germline CDR1 reads SGHTS; CDR2 reads YDEGEE. This CDR3 comprises 15 residues. Trimming stripped 5 bases from V and 5 bases from J, with 19 bases between. The CDR3, as DNA: TGTGCCAGCAGACTTTGGGAAGGGGGGACGTATGGCTACACCTTC. It translates to CASRLWEGGTYGYTF.

The rearrangement links TRBV30 to TRBJ2-2; D gene uncertain. The CDR3 is 14 amino acids. Germline V gives CDR1 GTSNPN, CDR2 SVGIG (reference sequence). Trimming removed 4 bases from V and 6 bases from J, with 15 bases in between. CDR3 in amino acids: CAWNLDVIPGELFF. The CDR3 DNA is TGTGCCTGGAATCTGGATGTAATTCCCGGGGAGCTGTTTTTT.

This clone was seen once. The chain's CDR3 is CASSRGQMNTEAFF. For the CDR3, the DNA is TGTGCCAGCAGCCGGGGACAGATGAACACTGAAGCTTTCTTT. The chain is built from TRBV7-2 and TRBJ1-1; the match to TRBD1 covers 7 bases. This CDR3 is built from 14 residues. With 5 bases clipped from V and 0 bases from J, the junction kept 3 bases outside the gene matches. CDR1 and CDR2 from the germline V gene are SGHTA and FQGNSA.

Remarks on this clone: The junction differs from germline at one of its ends, possibly a read error. CDR3 coding DNA: TGTGCCAGCAGCCCCGATCGGGGGCAGGAGATCCAGTACTTC. Residues: CASSPDRGQEIQYF. The chain combines TRBV6-5 with TRBJ2-5, with D perhaps assigned TRBD1 or TRBD2 (6 bases each). CDR1 is MNHEY and CDR2 is SVGAGI in the germline V gene. The CDR3 loop spans 14 amino acids.

The CDR3 DNA sequence: TGTGCCAGCTCACCCGGACAGGGGCTTCAGCCCCAGCATTTT. This encodes CASSPGQGLQPQHF. The rearrangement links TRBV18 to TRBJ1-5, with 9 bases that match TRBD1. This CDR3 is 14 amino acids long. CDR1 is KGHSH and CDR2 is LQKENI in the germline V gene. V shed 3 bases, J shed 6 bases, and the junction held 3 bases outside the gene matches.

This clone was picked up one time. This chain joins TRBV9 and TRBJ2-7; 12 bases align to TRBD2. The ends lost 5 bases at V and 5 bases at J; junction bases unmatched: 5. This CDR3 comprises 14 residues. Germline CDR1 and CDR2: SGDLS and YYNGEE. The CDR3 is CASSATSGRNEQYF. In DNA, the CDR3 is TGTGCCAGCAGTGCTACTAGCGGGAGGAACGAGCAGTACTTC. The whole variable domain, filled in from reference TRBV9 and TRBJ2-7, reads DSGVTQTPKHLITATGQRVTLRCSPRSGDLSVYWYQQSLDQGLQFLIQYYNGEERAKGNILERFSAQQFPDLHSELNLSSLELGDSALYFCASSATSGRNEQYFGPGTRLTVT.

This chain links TRBV5-6 with TRBJ2-2; the match to TRBD2 covers 11 bases. The CDR3 is 17 amino acids. The germline CDR1 and CDR2 sequences are SGHDT and YYEEEE. Germline trimming cut 0 bases from V and 3 bases from J; bases unmatched to any gene: 4. CDR3 sequence: CASSLAGTSGDTGELFF. For the CDR3, the DNA is TGTGCCAGCAGCTTGGCGGGGACTAGCGGAGACACCGGGGAGCTGTTTTTT.